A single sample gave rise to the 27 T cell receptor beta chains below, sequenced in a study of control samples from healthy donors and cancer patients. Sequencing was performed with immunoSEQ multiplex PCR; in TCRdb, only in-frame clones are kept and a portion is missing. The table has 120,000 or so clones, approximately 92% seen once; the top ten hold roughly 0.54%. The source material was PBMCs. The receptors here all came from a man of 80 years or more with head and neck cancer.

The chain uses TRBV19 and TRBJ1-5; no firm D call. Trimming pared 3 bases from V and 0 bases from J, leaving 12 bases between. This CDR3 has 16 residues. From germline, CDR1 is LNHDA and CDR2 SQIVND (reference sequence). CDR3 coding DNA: TGTGCCAGTAGTATTACTCAGGTATATAGCAATCAGCCCCAGCATTTT. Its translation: CASSITQVYSNQPQHF.

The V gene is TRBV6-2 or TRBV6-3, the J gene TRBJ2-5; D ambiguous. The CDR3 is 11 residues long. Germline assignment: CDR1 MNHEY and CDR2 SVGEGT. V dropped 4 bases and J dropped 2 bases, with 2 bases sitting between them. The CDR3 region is CASSSQETQYF. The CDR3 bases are TGTGCCAGCAGTTCACAAGAGACCCAGTACTTC.

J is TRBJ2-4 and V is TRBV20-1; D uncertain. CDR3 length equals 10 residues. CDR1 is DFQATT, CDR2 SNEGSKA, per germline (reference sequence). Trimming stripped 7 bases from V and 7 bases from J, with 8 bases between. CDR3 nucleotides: TGCAGTGTCGGTCGGAACATTCAGTACTTC. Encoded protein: CSVGRNIQYF.

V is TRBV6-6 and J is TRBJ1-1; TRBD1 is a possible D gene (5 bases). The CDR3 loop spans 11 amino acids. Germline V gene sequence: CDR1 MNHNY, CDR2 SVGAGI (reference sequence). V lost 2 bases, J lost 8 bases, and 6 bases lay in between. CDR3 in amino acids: CASSYGGEAFF. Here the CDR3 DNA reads TGTGCCAGCAGTTACGGGGGGGAAGCTTTCTTT.

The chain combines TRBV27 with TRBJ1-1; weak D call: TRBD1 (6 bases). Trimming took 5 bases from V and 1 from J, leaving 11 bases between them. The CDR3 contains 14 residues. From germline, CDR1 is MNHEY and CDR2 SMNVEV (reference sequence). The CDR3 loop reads CASSPDRKNTEAFF. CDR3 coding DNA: TGTGCCAGCAGTCCTGACAGGAAGAACACTGAAGCTTTCTTT.

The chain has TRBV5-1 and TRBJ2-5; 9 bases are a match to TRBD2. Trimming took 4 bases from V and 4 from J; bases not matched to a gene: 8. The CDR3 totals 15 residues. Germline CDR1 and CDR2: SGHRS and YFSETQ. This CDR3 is CASSISGTSRETQYF. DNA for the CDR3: TGCGCCAGCAGCATCTCTGGGACTAGCAGAGAGACCCAGTACTTC.

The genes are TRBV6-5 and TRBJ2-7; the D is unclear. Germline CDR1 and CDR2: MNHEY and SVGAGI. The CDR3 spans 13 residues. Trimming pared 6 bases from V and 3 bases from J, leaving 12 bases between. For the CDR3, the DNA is TGTGCCAGCAGGCCCCCAGGAGTCTACGAGCAGTACTTC. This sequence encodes CASRPPGVYEQYF.

DNA for the CDR3: TGTGCCAGCAGGACAGGGACCTGGGAGCAGTACTTC. Amino acids: CASRTGTWEQYF. The chain links TRBV12-3 or TRBV12-4 to TRBJ2-7; 7 bases are a match to TRBD1. J was trimmed by 7 bases and V by 6 bases; bases with no gene match: 6. The CDR3 is 12 residues long.

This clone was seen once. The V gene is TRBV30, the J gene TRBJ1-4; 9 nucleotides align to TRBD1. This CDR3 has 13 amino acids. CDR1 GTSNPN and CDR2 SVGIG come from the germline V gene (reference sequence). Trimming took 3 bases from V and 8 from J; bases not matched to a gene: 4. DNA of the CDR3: TGTGCCTGGAGGACAGGGGGGAGGGAAAAACTGTTTTTT. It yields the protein CAWRTGGREKLFF.

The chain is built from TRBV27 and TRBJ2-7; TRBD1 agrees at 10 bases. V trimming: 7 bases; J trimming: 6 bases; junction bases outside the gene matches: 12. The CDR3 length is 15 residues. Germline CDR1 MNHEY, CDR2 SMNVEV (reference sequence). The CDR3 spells CASNPGTGDLSEQYF. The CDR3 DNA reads TGTGCCAGCAATCCCGGGACAGGGGATTTATCCGAGCAGTACTTC.

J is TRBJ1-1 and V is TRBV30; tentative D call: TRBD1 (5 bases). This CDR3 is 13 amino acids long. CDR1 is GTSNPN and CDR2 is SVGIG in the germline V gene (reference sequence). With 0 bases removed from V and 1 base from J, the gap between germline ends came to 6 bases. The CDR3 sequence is CAWSVGGNTEAFF. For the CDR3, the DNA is TGTGCCTGGAGTGTGGGGGGGAACACTGAAGCTTTCTTT.

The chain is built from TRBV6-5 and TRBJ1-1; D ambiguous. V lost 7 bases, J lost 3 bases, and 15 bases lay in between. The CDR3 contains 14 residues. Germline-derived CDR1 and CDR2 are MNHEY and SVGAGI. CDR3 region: CASTLKGGYTEAFF. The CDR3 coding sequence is TGTGCCAGCACTTTAAAGGGAGGTTACACTGAAGCTTTCTTT.

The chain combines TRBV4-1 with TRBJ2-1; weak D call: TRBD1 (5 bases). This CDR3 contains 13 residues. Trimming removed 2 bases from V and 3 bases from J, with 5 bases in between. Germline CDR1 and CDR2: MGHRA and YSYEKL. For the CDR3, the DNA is TGCGCCAGCAGCCAACAGGGCTACAATGAGCAGTTCTTC. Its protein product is CASSQQGYNEQFF.

CDR3 DNA sequence: TGTGCCAGCAGGTCTCGGGACAGGGATAGGGAGACCCAGTACTTC. This translates into CASRSRDRDRETQYF. The genes are TRBV9 and TRBJ2-5, with 9 bases fitting TRBD1. The CDR3 extends over 15 amino acids. V lost 5 bases, J lost 5 bases, and 10 bases stayed unmatched. Germline V gene data show CDR1 as SGDLS and CDR2 as YYNGEE.

The DNA for the CDR3 is TGCAGCGTTCTGACAGGGGCCTATGGCTACACCTTC. Its protein is CSVLTGAYGYTF. The genes are TRBV29-1 and TRBJ1-2; TRBD1 aligns across 8 bases. The J segment lost 4 bases and the V segment lost 5 bases, leaving 3 bases of the junction unmatched. The germline CDR1 and CDR2 sequences are SQVTM and ANQGSEA. The CDR3 has 12 residues.

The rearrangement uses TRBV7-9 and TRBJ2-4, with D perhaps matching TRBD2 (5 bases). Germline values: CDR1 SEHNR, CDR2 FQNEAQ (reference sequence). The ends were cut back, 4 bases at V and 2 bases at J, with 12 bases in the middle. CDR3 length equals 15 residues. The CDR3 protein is CASSYLEGSKNIQYF. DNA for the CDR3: TGTGCCAGCAGCTATCTCGAGGGTTCCAAAAACATTCAGTACTTC.

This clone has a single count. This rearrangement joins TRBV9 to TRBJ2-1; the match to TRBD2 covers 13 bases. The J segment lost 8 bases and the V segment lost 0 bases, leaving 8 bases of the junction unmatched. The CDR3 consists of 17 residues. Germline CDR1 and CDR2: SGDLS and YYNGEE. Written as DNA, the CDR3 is TGTGCCAGCAGCGTAGGACTAGCGGGAGGACCCGCGGATGAGCAGTTCTTC. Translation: CASSVGLAGGPADEQFF.

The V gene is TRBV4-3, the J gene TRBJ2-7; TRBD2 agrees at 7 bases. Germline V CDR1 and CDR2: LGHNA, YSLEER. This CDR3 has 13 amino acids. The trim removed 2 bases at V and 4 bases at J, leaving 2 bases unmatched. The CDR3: CASSQYSGYEQYF. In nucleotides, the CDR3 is TGCGCCAGCAGCCAATATAGCGGGTACGAGCAGTACTTC.

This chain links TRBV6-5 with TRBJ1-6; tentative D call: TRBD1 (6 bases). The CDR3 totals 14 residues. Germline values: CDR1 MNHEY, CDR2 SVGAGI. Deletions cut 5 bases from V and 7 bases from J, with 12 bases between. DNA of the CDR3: TGTGCCAGCAGTCAACAGGGTTGGAATTCACCCCTCCACTTT. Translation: CASSQQGWNSPLHF.

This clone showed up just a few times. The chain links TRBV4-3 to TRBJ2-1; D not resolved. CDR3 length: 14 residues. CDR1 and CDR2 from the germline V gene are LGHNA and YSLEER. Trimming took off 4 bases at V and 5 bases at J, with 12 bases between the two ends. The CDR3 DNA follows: TGCGCCAGCAGCCCACAGACTCTTGACAATGAGCAGTTCTTC. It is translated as CASSPQTLDNEQFF.

This chain's CDR3 is CASSEGGTDTQYF. CDR3 nucleotides: TGTGCCAGCAGCGAAGGAGGAACGGATACGCAGTATTTT. The chain carries TRBV9 and TRBJ2-3; perhaps TRBD2 as D (5 bases). Per germline, CDR1 SGDLS and CDR2 YYNGEE. The CDR3 loop spans 13 amino acids. V was clipped by 3 bases and J by 6 bases, with 11 bases between them.

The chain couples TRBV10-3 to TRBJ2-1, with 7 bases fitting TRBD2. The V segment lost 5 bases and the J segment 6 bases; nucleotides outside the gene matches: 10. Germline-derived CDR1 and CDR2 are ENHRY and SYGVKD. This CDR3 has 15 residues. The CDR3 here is CAISRIAGVGNEQFF. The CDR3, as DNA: TGTGCCATCAGTCGCATCGCGGGAGTTGGCAATGAGCAGTTCTTC.

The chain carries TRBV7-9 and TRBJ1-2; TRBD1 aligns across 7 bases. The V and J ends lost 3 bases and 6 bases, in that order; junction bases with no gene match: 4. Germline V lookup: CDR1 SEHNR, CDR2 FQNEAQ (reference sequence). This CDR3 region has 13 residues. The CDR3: CASSFSGGDGYTF. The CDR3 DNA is TGTGCCAGCAGCTTCTCAGGGGGTGATGGCTACACCTTC.

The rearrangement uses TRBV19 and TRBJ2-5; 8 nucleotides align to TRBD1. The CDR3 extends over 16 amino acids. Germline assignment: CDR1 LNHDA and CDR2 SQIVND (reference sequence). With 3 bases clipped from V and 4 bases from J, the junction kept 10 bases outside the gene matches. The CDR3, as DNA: TGTGCCAGTAGTATCGGGCCAGGGGGCGCGGGAGAGACCCAGTACTTC. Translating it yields CASSIGPGGAGETQYF.

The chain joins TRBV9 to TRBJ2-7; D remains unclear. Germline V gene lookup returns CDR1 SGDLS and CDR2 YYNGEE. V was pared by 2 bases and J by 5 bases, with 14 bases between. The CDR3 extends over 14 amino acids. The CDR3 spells CASSVRGVSNEQYF. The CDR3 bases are TGTGCCAGCAGCGTCCGTGGGGTGTCGAACGAGCAGTACTTC. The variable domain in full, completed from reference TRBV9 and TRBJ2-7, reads DSGVTQTPKHLITATGQRVTLRCSPRSGDLSVYWYQQSLDQGLQFLIQYYNGEERAKGNILERFSAQQFPDLHSELNLSSLELGDSALYFCASSVRGVSNEQYFGPGTRLTVT.

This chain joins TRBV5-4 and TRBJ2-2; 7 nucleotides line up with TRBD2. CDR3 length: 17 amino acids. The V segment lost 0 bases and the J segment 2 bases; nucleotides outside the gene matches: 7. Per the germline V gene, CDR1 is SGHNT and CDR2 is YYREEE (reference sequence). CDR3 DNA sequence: TGTGCCAGCAGCTTGGGGGTTACTAGCGTTAACACCGGGGAGCTGTTTTTT. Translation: CASSLGVTSVNTGELFF.

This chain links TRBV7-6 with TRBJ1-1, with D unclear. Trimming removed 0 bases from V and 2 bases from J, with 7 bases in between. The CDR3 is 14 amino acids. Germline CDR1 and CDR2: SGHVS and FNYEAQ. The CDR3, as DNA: TGTGCCAGCAGCTTAGCGTCTGCAAACACTGAAGCTTTCTTT. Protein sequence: CASSLASANTEAFF.